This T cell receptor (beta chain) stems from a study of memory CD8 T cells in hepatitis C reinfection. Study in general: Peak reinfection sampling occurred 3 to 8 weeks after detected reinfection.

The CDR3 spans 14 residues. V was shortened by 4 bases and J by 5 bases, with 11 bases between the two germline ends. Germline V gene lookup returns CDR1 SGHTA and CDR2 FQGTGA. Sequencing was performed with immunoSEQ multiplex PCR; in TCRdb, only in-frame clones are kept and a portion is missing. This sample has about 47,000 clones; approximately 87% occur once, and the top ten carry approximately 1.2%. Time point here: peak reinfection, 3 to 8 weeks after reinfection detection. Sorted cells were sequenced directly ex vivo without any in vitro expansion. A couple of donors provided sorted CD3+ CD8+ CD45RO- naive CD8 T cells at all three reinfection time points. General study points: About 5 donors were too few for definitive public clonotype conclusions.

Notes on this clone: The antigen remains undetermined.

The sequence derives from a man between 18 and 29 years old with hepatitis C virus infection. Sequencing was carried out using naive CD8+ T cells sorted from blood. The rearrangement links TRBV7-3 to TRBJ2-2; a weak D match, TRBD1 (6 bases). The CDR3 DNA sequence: TGTGCCAGCAGCTCTCTACAGGGTACCGGGGAGCTGTTTTTT. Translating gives CASSSLQGTGELFF.